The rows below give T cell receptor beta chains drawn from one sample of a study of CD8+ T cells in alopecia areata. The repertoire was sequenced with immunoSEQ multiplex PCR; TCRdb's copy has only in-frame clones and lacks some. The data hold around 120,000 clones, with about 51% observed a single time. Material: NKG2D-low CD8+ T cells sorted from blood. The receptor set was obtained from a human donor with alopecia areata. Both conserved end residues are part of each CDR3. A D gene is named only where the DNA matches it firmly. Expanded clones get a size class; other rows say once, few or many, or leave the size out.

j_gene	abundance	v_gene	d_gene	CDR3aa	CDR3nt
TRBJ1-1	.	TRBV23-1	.	CASTTGENTEAFF	TGCGCCAGTACTACAGGAGAGAACACTGAAGCTTTCTTT
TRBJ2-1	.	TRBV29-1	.	CSVEEGRDRFF	TGCAGCGTTGAGGAGGGGCGGGATCGGTTCTTC
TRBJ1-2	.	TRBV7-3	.	CASSQKDGSLDGYTF	TGTGCCAGCAGCCAAAAGGACGGCTCCCTAGATGGCTACACCTTC
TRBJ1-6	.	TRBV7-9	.	CASSPLNSPLHF	TGTGCCAGCAGCCCGTTGAATTCACCCCTCCACTTT
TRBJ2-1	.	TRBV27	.	CASSPRNNEQFF	TGTGCCAGCAGCCCACGGAACAATGAGCAGTTCTTC
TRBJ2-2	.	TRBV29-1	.	CSVRFDTGELFF	TGCAGCGTCCGGTTTGACACCGGGGAGCTGTTTTTT
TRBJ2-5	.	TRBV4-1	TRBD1	CASTAGQGQNQYF	TGCGCCAGCACCGCGGGACAGGGGCAGAACCAGTACTTC
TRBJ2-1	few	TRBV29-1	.	CSVEDHEQFF	TGCAGCGTTGAAGACCATGAGCAGTTCTTC
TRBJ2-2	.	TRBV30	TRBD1	CAWSYQDREVGELFF	TGTGCCTGGAGCTATCAGGACAGGGAGGTCGGGGAGCTGTTTTTT
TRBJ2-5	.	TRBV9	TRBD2	CASSSQGLAGVAETQYF	TGTGCCAGCAGCTCCCAGGGACTAGCGGGAGTCGCAGAGACCCAGTACTTC
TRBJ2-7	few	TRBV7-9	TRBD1	CASSFGQGEQYF	TGTGCCAGCAGCTTCGGACAGGGCGAGCAGTACTTC
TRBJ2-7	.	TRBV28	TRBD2	CASSSGTSNEQYF	TGTGCCAGCAGTTCCGGGACTAGCAACGAGCAGTACTTC
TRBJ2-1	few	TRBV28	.	CASLARSLFDEQFF	TGTGCCAGCTTAGCCCGGTCCCTTTTCGATGAGCAGTTCTTC
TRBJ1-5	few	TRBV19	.	CASRDWGQEQPQHF	TGTGCCAGTAGGGATTGGGGGCAGGAGCAGCCCCAGCATTTT
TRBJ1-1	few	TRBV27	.	CASEGSNTEAFF	TGTGCCAGCGAGGGCTCGAACACTGAAGCTTTCTTT
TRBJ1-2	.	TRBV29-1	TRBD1	CSVTGEGYTF	TGCAGCGTCACAGGGGAAGGCTACACCTTC
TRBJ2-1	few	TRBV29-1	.	CSVEPQDNSYNEQFF	TGCAGCGTTGAACCCCAGGACAACTCCTACAATGAGCAGTTCTTC
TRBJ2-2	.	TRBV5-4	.	CASSQVSSERVNTGELFF	TGTGCCAGCAGCCAAGTCTCGTCGGAGCGGGTGAACACCGGGGAGCTGTTTTTT
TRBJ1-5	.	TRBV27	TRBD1	CASSLRGQGQPQHF	TGTGCCAGCAGTTTAAGGGGGCAAGGCCAGCCCCAGCATTTT
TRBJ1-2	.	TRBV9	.	CASTISPPTWGYTF	TGTGCCAGCACCATATCCCCGCCTACGTGGGGCTACACCTTC
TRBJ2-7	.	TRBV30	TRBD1	CAWSSQGADEQYF	TGTGCCTGGAGTTCGCAGGGGGCAGACGAGCAGTACTTC
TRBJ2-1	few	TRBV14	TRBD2	CASSQRTSGSIEQFF	TGTGCCAGCAGCCAACGGACTAGCGGGAGTATCGAGCAGTTCTTC
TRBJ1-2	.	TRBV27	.	CASSPREDYGYTF	TGTGCCAGCAGTCCCCGGGAAGACTATGGCTACACCTTC
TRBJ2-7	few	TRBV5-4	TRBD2	CASSLGAGEVYEQYF	TGTGCCAGCAGCTTGGGTGCGGGAGAGGTGTACGAGCAGTACTTC
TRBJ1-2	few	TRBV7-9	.	CASSRSYSYGYTF	TGTGCCAGCAGCAGAAGTTACAGCTATGGCTACACCTTC
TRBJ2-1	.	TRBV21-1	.	CASSKCVCGGLTRNFSYNEQFF	TGTGCCAGCAGCAAATGTGTATGTGGGGGCCTTACGAGAAATTTCTCCTACAATGAGCAGTTCTTC
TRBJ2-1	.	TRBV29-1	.	CSVEEVVGKRSYNEQFF	TGCAGCGTTGAAGAGGTCGTCGGAAAGCGGTCCTACAATGAGCAGTTCTTC
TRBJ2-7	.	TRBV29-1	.	CSVGGINDEQYF	TGCAGCGTTGGGGGTATCAACGACGAGCAGTACTTC
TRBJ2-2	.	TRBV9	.	CASSPLTPGELFF	TGTGCCAGCAGCCCACTTACGCCCGGGGAGCTGTTTTTT
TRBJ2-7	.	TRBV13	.	CASSHSSSAAYEQYF	TGTGCCAGCAGCCATAGCTCTAGCGCAGCCTACGAGCAGTACTTC
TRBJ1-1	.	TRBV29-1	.	CSVADTEAFF	TGCAGCGTTGCGGACACTGAAGCTTTCTTT
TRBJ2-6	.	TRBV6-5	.	CASGPGAGANVLTF	TGTGCCAGTGGTCCAGGGGCTGGGGCCAACGTCCTGACTTTC
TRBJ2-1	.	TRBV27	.	CASSLGLAYNEQFF	TGTGCCAGCAGTTTAGGGCTAGCGTACAATGAGCAGTTCTTC
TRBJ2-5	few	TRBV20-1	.	CSVLGKTQYF	TGCAGTGTACTAGGGAAGACCCAGTACTTC
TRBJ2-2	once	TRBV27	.	CASSLSTGELFF	TGTGCCAGCAGTTTATCCACCGGGGAGCTGTTTTTT
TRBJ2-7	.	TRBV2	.	CASEGLSSYEQYF	TGTGCCAGCGAGGGCCTGAGCTCCTACGAGCAGTACTTC
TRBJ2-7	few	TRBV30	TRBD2	CASMTSGRREQYF	TGTGCCTCTATGACTAGCGGGAGACGAGAGCAGTACTTC
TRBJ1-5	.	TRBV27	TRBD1	CASSNRGPSQPQHF	TGTGCCAGCAGTAACAGGGGGCCGAGTCAGCCCCAGCATTTT
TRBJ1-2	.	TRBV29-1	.	CSVDGGGGLYGYTF	TGCAGCGTTGACGGAGGCGGTGGATTGTATGGCTACACCTTC
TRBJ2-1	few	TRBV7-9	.	CASSLVGSDEQFF	TGTGCCAGCAGCTTAGTGGGATCCGATGAGCAGTTCTTC
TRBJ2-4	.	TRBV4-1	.	CASSQPREAKNIQYF	TGCGCCAGCAGCCAGCCGAGGGAGGCCAAAAACATTCAGTACTTC
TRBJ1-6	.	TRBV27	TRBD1	CASSLTGTGGSPLHF	TGTGCCAGCAGTTTAACCGGGACAGGGGGTTCACCCCTCCACTTT
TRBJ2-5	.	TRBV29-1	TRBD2	CSLMGLAEETQYF	TGCAGCCTGATGGGACTAGCAGAAGAGACCCAGTACTTC
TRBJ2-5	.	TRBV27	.	CASTDDQETQYF	TGTGCCAGCACCGACGACCAAGAGACCCAGTACTTC